This entry concerns a single TCR beta chain. The sample comes from a study of shared clonotypes between healthy human individuals. Study summary: With ages of 18 to 49, the donors were a couple of women and three men.

Data came from immunoSEQ multiplex PCR; TCRdb stores just in-frame clones and leaves some out. This table holds under 1,100,000 clones, about 77% found once. From germline, CDR1 is MNHNY and CDR2 SVGAGI (reference sequence). V trimming: 6 bases; J trimming: 2 bases; junction bases outside the gene matches: 10. The CDR3 totals 16 residues. The TCR was taken from a man aged 18-30 years in good health. The chain links TRBV6-6 to TRBJ1-5, with 7 bases lining up with TRBD1. Sequenced sample: memory CD4+ T cells sorted from blood. Described subset: CD45RA-negative fraction. The CDR3 DNA is TGTGCCAGCAGCACCAAACAGGGGAATGGCAATCAGCCCCAGCATTTT. It encodes CASSTKQGNGNQPQHF.